This TCR beta chain was retrieved from a study of T cell responses to AZD1222 COVID-19 vaccine. Across the whole study: Analysis merged second doses at about 4 or about 12 weeks.

TCRdb keeps only in-frame clones here, not all; method: immunoSEQ multiplex PCR. The profile shows 150,000 to 180,000 clones, around nine tenths of them singletons. Trimming at V came to 8 bases and at J to 0 bases, leaving 9 bases not matched to a gene. From germline, CDR1 is KGHSH and CDR2 LQKENI. CDR3 length: 16 residues. Whole-study findings and limits: Spike as a whole was targeted by vaccine-associated CD4 TCRs, dominant at 160-218 and 743-854.

Regarding this clone: Antigen: not known.

The chain combines TRBV18 with TRBJ2-7, with 11 nucleotides matching TRBD2. This sample comprised peripheral blood, obtained on day 0 of AZD1222 vaccination. This sequence was found in an adult in good health. The CDR3 loop is CASGGTSGHLSYEQYF. CDR3 nucleotide sequence: TGTGCCAGCGGAGGGACTAGCGGACACCTCTCCTACGAGCAGTACTTC.